This TCR beta chain stems from a study of cytomegalovirus exposure and HLA in healthy donors. Study-level findings and limits: Donors were assumed by presence/absence analyses to have roughly uniform sequencing depth.

Primers: 60 Vbeta forward and 13 Jbeta reverse. The repertoire was sequenced with immunoSEQ multiplex PCR; TCRdb's copy has only in-frame clones and lacks some. Of about 140,000 clones listed, around four fifths were seen once; the top ten hold around 2.9%. With regard to this clone: The antigen is undetermined.

The V end was cut by 0 bases, the J end by 4 bases, with 16 bases between. The CDR3 has 16 residues. Germline V gene lookup returns CDR1 SGHDT and CDR2 YYEEEE. The TCR comes from a female donor in good health and CMV-seronegative. This rearrangement joins TRBV5-6 to TRBJ1-2, with a weak D call TRBD1 (5 bases). Specimen: PBMCs. CDR3 nucleotide sequence: TGTGCCAGCAGCTTGGATCAGGGTACGGCGGCCTATGGCTACACCTTC. This encodes CASSLDQGTAAYGYTF.